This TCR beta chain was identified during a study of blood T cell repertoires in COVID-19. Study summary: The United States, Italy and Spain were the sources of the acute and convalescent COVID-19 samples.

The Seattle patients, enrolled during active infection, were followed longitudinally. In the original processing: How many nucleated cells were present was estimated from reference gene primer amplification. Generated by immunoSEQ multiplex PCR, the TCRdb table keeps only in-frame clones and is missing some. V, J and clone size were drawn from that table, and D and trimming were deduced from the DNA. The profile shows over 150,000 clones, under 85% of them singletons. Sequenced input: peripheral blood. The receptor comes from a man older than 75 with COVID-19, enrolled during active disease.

CDR3 protein: CASSSLAGATEQFF. The CDR3 DNA reads as TGTGCCAGCAGTTCACTAGCGGGGGCTACTGAGCAGTTCTTC. The chain carries TRBV6-5 and TRBJ2-1, with TRBD2 matching 11 bases. Germline CDR1 reads MNHEY; CDR2 reads SVGAGI. This CDR3 contains 14 residues. The trim removed 4 bases at V and 9 bases at J, leaving 5 bases unmatched.